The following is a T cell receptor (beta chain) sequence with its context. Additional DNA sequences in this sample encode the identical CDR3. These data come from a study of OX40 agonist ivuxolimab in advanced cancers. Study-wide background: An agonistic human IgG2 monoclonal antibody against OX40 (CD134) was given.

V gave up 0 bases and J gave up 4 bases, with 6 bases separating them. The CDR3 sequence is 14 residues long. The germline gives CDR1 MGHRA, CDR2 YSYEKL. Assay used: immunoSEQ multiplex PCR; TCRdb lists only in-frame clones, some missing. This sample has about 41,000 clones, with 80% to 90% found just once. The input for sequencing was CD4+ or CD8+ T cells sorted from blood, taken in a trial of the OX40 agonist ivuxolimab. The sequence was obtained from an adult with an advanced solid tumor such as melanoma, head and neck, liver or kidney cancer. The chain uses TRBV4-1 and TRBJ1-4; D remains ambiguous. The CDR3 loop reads CASSQDYSNEKLFF. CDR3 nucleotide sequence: TGCGCCAGCAGCCAAGATTACAGTAATGAAAAACTGTTTTTT.